The 8 T cell receptor beta chains presented below share a single source sample, sequenced in a study of cytomegalovirus exposure and HLA in healthy donors. PCR amplification relied on 60 Vbeta primers (plus 13 Jbeta primers). Produced via immunoSEQ multiplex PCR; TCRdb's table is partial and in-frame only. The repertoire table contains fewer than 150,000 clones. The sample consisted of PBMCs. The receptors originated from a man aged 35 to 55 in good health and CMV-seronegative.

The genes are TRBV7-2 and TRBJ2-3, with 7 bases lining up with TRBD1. The V segment lost 6 bases and the J segment 9 bases; nucleotides outside the gene matches: 9. The CDR3 is 13 residues long. Germline V CDR1 and CDR2: SGHTA, FQGNSA. The chain's CDR3 is CASSRGGAQTQYF. CDR3 nucleotides: TGTGCCAGCAGTAGAGGGGGCGCACAGACGCAGTATTTT.

This chain uses TRBV5-4 with TRBJ1-4; D perhaps matches TRBD1 (5 bases). Germline-derived CDR1 and CDR2 are SGHNT and YYREEE (reference sequence). With 2 bases removed from V and 5 bases from J, the gap between germline ends came to 16 bases. CDR3 length equals 16 residues. The CDR3 nucleotides are TGTGCCAGCAGCTTCGGGAGGGGCGCAGGGAATGAAAAACTGTTTTTT. As protein: CASSFGRGAGNEKLFF.

The chain recombines TRBV5-6 with TRBJ1-2, with 8 positions matching TRBD1. Germline loops: CDR1 SGHDT, CDR2 YYEEEE. The CDR3 contains 11 residues. The ends lost 4 bases at V and 12 bases at J; junction bases unmatched: 5. The CDR3 bases are TGTGCCAGCAGCCGAGGACAGGGAGACACCTTC. Amino acids: CASSRGQGDTF. The full variable domain, completed using reference TRBV5-6 and TRBJ1-2, is DAGVTQSPTHLIKTRGQQVTLRCSPKSGHDTVSWYQQALGQGPQFIFQYYEEEERQRGNFPDRFSGHQFPNYSSELNVNALLLGDSALYLCASSRGQGDTFGSGTRLTVV.

This chain uses TRBV19 with TRBJ1-4; tentative D call: TRBD1 (6 bases). The CDR3 has 15 residues. CDR1 is LNHDA, CDR2 SQIVND, per germline (reference sequence). V was cut by 4 bases and J by 3 bases, with 12 bases left in between. The CDR3 DNA is TGTGCCAGTAGTAAGGACAGAAGGGCTAATGAAAAACTGTTTTTT. Its translation: CASSKDRRANEKLFF. Complete variable domain (other parts from reference TRBV19 and TRBJ1-4): DGGITQSPKYLFRKEGQNVTLSCEQNLNHDAMYWYRQDPGQGLRLIYYSQIVNDFQKGDIAEGYSVSREKKESFPLTVTSAQKNPTAFYLCASSKDRRANEKLFFGSGTQLSVL.

The chain links TRBV7-3 to TRBJ2-6, with D perhaps matching TRBD2 (6 bases). The CDR3 contains 16 residues. Germline lookup yields CDR1 SGHTA and CDR2 FQGTGA. V was trimmed by 4 bases and J by 4 bases, leaving 14 bases between them. The chain's CDR3 is CASSSGGARGANVLTF. DNA of the CDR3: TGTGCCAGCAGCTCAGGCGGGGCGCGCGGGGCCAACGTCCTGACTTTC.

The chain has TRBV7-6 and TRBJ2-2; D gene ambiguous. V was trimmed by 6 bases and J by 5 bases, leaving 7 bases between them. CDR1 is SGHVS, CDR2 FNYEAQ, per germline. The CDR3 covers 12 residues. CDR3 coding DNA: TGTGCCAGCAGTATGTCTACCGGGGAGCTGTTTTTT. Translating it yields CASSMSTGELFF.

This chain connects TRBV9 to TRBJ1-3, with 8 nucleotides matching TRBD1. With V trimmed by 2 bases and J by 4 bases, 8 bases remained unmatched. The CDR3 sequence is 16 residues long. Germline V gene data show CDR1 as SGDLS and CDR2 as YYNGEE. This CDR3 reads CASSVDRDFSGNTIYF. The CDR3 bases are TGTGCCAGCAGCGTGGACAGGGACTTTTCCGGAAACACCATATATTTT.

J is TRBJ2-7 and V is TRBV7-8, with D hard to call. Germline values: CDR1 SGHVS, CDR2 FQNEAQ. Trimming pared 1 base from V and 5 bases from J, leaving 15 bases between. The CDR3 length is 15 residues. CDR3 sequence reads: CASSLGIMESDEQYF. As DNA, the CDR3 is TGTGCCAGCAGCTTAGGGATAATGGAAAGCGACGAGCAGTACTTC.